The clone carrying this T cell receptor beta chain was seen only a few times. The data belong to a study of blood T cell dynamics during melanoma immunotherapy. The CDR3 runs 13 residues. Between the trimmed V and J ends, which lost 7 bases and 6 bases, there was a span of 15 bases. CDR1 and CDR2 from the germline V gene are SQVTM and ANQGSEA. Sample time point: week 3, after first cycle of checkpoint inhibitor. A fixed DNA input of about 0.35 ug was used per bulk PBMC sample. Assay: immunoSEQ multiplex PCR; the TCRdb copy retains only in-frame clones and omits some. The sample has 8,500 to 11,000 clones, approximately 86% seen once; the top ten hold about 4%.

This TCR derives from a human donor with melanoma. The V call is TRBV29-1, the J call TRBJ2-2; possibly TRBD1 for D (5 bases). Sequencing used blood, obtained from a patient treated with checkpoint blockade. The CDR3 spells CSARVSMAGELFF. The CDR3 DNA reads as TGCAGCGCCAGGGTTTCGATGGCCGGGGAGCTGTTTTTT.